The clone carrying this TCR beta chain appeared a few times. Its antigen is unidentified. The record originates from a study of early T cells in non-severe SARS-CoV-2 infection. Whole-study context: Sequencing of unsorted whole blood was done on bulk RNA, leaving chains unpaired. Whole-study findings and limits: VDJdb-based matching was biased toward anti-spike CD8 responses and missed private and CD4 specificities.

This CDR3 comprises 16 residues. Looked up from germline, CDR1 is SGHTA and CDR2 is FQGNSA. V dropped 3 bases and J dropped 10; count of bases not matched to a gene: 8. Unique molecular identifiers tagged individual cDNA molecules. One entry per CDR3 protein, called by TCRdb with MiXCR from the 5' RACE reads. Of some 64,000 distinct CDR3 sequences in the sample, 20% were seen once. The receptor comes from an adult who was a healthcare worker with PCR-confirmed SARS-CoV-2 infection or an uninfected control (not recorded which). The rearrangement joins TRBV7-2 to TRBJ2-1; 14 nucleotides match TRBD2. The sequencing here drew on whole blood, taken at baseline. CDR3 in amino acids: CASSFRLAGGRSEQFF. The DNA for the CDR3 is TGTGCCAGCAGCTTTAGACTAGCGGGGGGGCGGAGCGAGCAGTTCTTC.